The 16 T cell receptor beta chains reported below all come from one sample, sequenced in a study of early stage breast cancer tumors. Produced via immunoSEQ multiplex PCR; TCRdb's table is partial and in-frame only. The sample shows some 10,000 clones, 60% to 85% of them seen only once. Sequencing input: normal breast tissue next to the tumor. The receptors shown here come from a person aged 35-55 years with breast cancer.

The CDR3 reads CASSSVARGRQDGYTF. The CDR3, as DNA: TGTGCCAGCAGCTCGGTCGCCAGGGGGCGCCAGGATGGCTACACCTTC. V is TRBV5-5 and J is TRBJ1-2; 8 bases are a match to TRBD1. In germline, CDR1 is SGHKS, CDR2 YYEKEE (reference sequence). V trimming: 3 bases; J trimming: 6 bases; junction bases outside the gene matches: 13. This CDR3 region has 16 residues.

The chain employs TRBV30 and TRBJ1-5; D may be TRBD1 (5 bases). V lost 1 base to trimming and J lost 2 bases, with 6 bases between them. CDR3 length: 13 amino acids. Germline CDR1 reads GTSNPN; CDR2 reads SVGIG (reference sequence). CDR3 in DNA: TGTGCCTGGAGTGGAGGGGGCAATCAGCCCCAGCATTTT. It translates to CAWSGGGNQPQHF.

The chain recombines TRBV5-5 with TRBJ1-2; D is perhaps TRBD1 (6 bases). Germline V gene data show CDR1 as SGHKS and CDR2 as YYEKEE (reference sequence). The CDR3 runs 15 residues. V lost 3 bases to trimming and J lost 0 bases, with 12 bases between them. CDR3 DNA sequence: TGTGCCAGCAGCTCCGGGACAAGACCTAACTATGGCTACACCTTC. This encodes CASSSGTRPNYGYTF.

About this clone itself: Mismatch with germline at one junction end may stem from a read error. This chain connects TRBV7-7 to TRBJ2-2; D assignment may be TRBD1 or TRBD2 (5 bases each). This CDR3 has 13 residues. Germline assignment: CDR1 SSHAT and CDR2 FNYEAQ (reference sequence). Here the CDR3 reads CASSSVGAGELFF. CDR3 nucleotide sequence: TGTGCTAGCAGCTCCGTGGGGGCCGGGGAGCTGTTTTTT.

This clone was seen once. The rearrangement joins TRBV5-4 to TRBJ2-1; 14 nucleotides line up with TRBD2. Germline CDR1 reads SGHNT; CDR2 reads YYREEE (reference sequence). With 4 bases clipped from V and 6 bases from J, the junction kept 6 bases outside the gene matches. This CDR3 has 16 residues. CDR3: CASSPGTSGSGNEQFF. Written as DNA, the CDR3 is TGTGCCAGCAGCCCAGGGACTAGCGGGAGCGGCAATGAGCAGTTCTTC. Based on the CDR3 plus reference TRBV5-4 and TRBJ2-1, the full variable domain is ETGVTQSPTHLIKTRGQQVTLRCSSQSGHNTVSWYQQALGQGPQFIFQYYREEENGRGNFPPRFSGLQFPNYSSELNVNALELDDSALYLCASSPGTSGSGNEQFFGPGTRLTVL.

CDR3 nucleotides: TGTGCCAGCAGCCGGGGACAGTTCACCGGGGAGCTGTTTTTT. Translation gives CASSRGQFTGELFF. The chain has TRBV7-9 and TRBJ2-2; TRBD1 agrees at 7 bases. J gave up 4 bases and V 5 bases, and 4 bases lay outside the gene matches. Germline CDR1 SEHNR, CDR2 FQNEAQ (reference sequence). The CDR3 is 14 amino acids.

This clone appeared a few times. The chain links TRBV4-2 to TRBJ2-3; D perhaps matches TRBD2 (6 bases). The CDR3 loop spans 15 amino acids. V was shortened by 3 bases and J by 4 bases, with 14 bases between the two germline ends. Germline assignment: CDR1 LGHNA and CDR2 YNFKEQ. CDR3 region: CASSHGRDSSDTQYF. CDR3 coding DNA: TGTGCCAGCAGCCACGGGCGGGACTCGTCAGATACGCAGTATTTT.

This clone has a single count. The rearrangement uses TRBV10-3 and TRBJ2-7, with a possible D match to TRBD1 (6 bases). CDR1 and CDR2 from the germline V gene are ENHRY and SYGVKD. The CDR3 is 13 residues long. The V end lost 11 bases, the J end lost 3 bases, and 17 bases lay between the germline ends. The CDR3 region has the DNA TGTGCCGCCGGTCCTTCAGGGGACTACGAGCAGTACTTC. It yields the protein CAAGPSGDYEQYF.

V and J are TRBV11-3 and TRBJ2-7; perhaps TRBD1 as D (6 bases). V shed 5 bases and J shed 2 bases, with 13 bases lying between them. CDR1 is SGHNT and CDR2 is YENEEA in the germline V gene. The CDR3 has 14 amino acids. The CDR3 region is CASSEGHPTYEQYF. The CDR3 coding sequence is TGTGCCAGCAGCGAGGGACACCCCACCTACGAGCAGTACTTC.

This chain uses TRBV10-2 with TRBJ2-1; possibly TRBD2 for D (5 bases). Trimming cost V 8 bases and J 5 bases, with 16 bases left between them. This CDR3 is built from 14 residues. Germline V CDR1 and CDR2: WSHSY, SAAADI. CDR3 bases: TGCGCCAGCGGAACCGGACTGGAGAACAATGAGCAGTTCTTC. This gives the protein CASGTGLENNEQFF.

The V gene is TRBV4-2, the J gene TRBJ2-7, with D maybe TRBD2 (5 bases). The V end was cut by 4 bases, the J end by 5 bases, with 12 bases between. There are 13 residues in the CDR3. The germline V gene has CDR1 LGHNA and CDR2 YNFKEQ. The CDR3 region has the DNA TGTGCCAGCAGCCTCGCTGGGAGCCACGAGCAGTACTTC. This translates into CASSLAGSHEQYF.

The genes are TRBV6-1 and TRBJ1-1; D is ambiguous. The germline CDR1 and CDR2 sequences are MNHNS and SASEGT. This CDR3 has 12 residues. The V gene lost 10 bases and the J gene lost 1 base, with 10 bases spanning the gap. CDR3 amino acids: CATLRGNTEAFF. CDR3 nucleotides: TGTGCCACCCTAAGAGGGAACACTGAAGCTTTCTTT.

The rearrangement links TRBV19 to TRBJ1-4; no clear D gene. CDR1 and CDR2 (germline): LNHDA, SQIVND (reference sequence). Trimming took 7 bases from V and 5 from J, leaving 14 bases between them. This CDR3 contains 14 residues. Written as DNA, the CDR3 is TGTGCCAGTAAGGCCGGACCACAAAATGAAAAACTGTTTTTT. Translation gives CASKAGPQNEKLFF.

The chain couples TRBV23-1 to TRBJ2-4, with D hard to call. Being an ORF, TRBV23-1 has a function that is uncertain. This CDR3 comprises 14 residues. Trimming took off 3 bases at V and 0 bases at J, with 6 bases between the two ends. CDR3 coding DNA: TGCGCCAGCAGTCAGGGAAAAGCCAAAAACATTCAGTACTTC. It encodes CASSQGKAKNIQYF.

The chain uses TRBV27 and TRBJ1-1; no definite D call. CDR1 is MNHEY and CDR2 is SMNVEV in the germline V gene (reference sequence). The CDR3 length is 13 residues. V was pared by 1 base and J by 1 base, with 4 bases between. CDR3 coding DNA: TGTGCCAGCAGTTTATTTGCGAACACTGAAGCTTTCTTT. This translates into CASSLFANTEAFF.

The chain combines TRBV5-6 with TRBJ2-3; TRBD1 agrees at 9 bases. Germline CDR1 SGHDT, CDR2 YYEEEE. J gave up 2 bases and V 2 bases, and 0 bases lay outside the gene matches. There are 14 residues in the CDR3. DNA for the CDR3: TGTGCCAGCAGCTTACAGGGGGCCACAGATACGCAGTATTTT. Residues: CASSLQGATDTQYF.